This section outlines one T cell receptor (beta chain) sequence together with its context. The antigen is not known. The data derive from a study of cytomegalovirus exposure and HLA in healthy donors. Broader study findings: Links to common viral pathogens appeared, in a later analysis, for several of the most significant clusters.

The primer mix had 60 Vbeta and 13 Jbeta primers. Using immunoSEQ multiplex PCR, the repertoire was profiled, and TCRdb retains in-frame clones only, with some absent. The profile shows under 200,000 clones, 84% of them singletons. V shed 8 bases and J 0 bases; nucleotides not matched to a gene: 10. The CDR3 has 16 amino acids. The chain employs TRBV23-1 and TRBJ2-1, with 7 bases that match TRBD2. TRBV23-1 is labeled an ORF, and its function is uncertain. The receptor was isolated from a man aged 45-65 years in good health and CMV-seropositive. Sequencing input: PBMCs. CDR3 amino acids: CASGGESSGSYNEQFF. CDR3 nucleotides: TGCGCCAGCGGGGGGGAATCTAGCGGCTCCTACAATGAGCAGTTCTTC.